These T cell receptor beta chains were read from a single sample in a study of control samples from healthy donors and cancer patients. Libraries were prepared by immunoSEQ multiplex PCR; TCRdb keeps only in-frame clonotypes and omits some of them. The table has around 94,000 clones, about 90% seen once. The specimen was blood. Source of these receptors: a woman aged 18-29 years in good health. The CDR3 runs from the conserved cysteine through the conserved F or W.

j_call v_call cdr3_aa
TRBJ1-4 TRBV7-9 CASSLGTGGEKLFF
TRBJ2-1 TRBV19 CASSIPYASYNEQFF
TRBJ2-7 TRBV6-2/TRBV6-3 CASSYGTGGGEQYF
TRBJ1-2 TRBV6-5 CASRDRGPNYGYTF
TRBJ2-5 TRBV4-1 CASSTRGREVGETQYF
TRBJ2-7 TRBV30 CAWTTGVGYEQYF
TRBJ2-1 TRBV5-5 CASSFVGTSSYNEQFF
TRBJ2-3 TRBV7-8 CASSLAFYRGITDTQYF
TRBJ2-3 TRBV4-1 CASSQEMTSGSVDTQYF
TRBJ1-1 TRBV28 CASSPPGGRLNTEAFF
TRBJ1-6 TRBV28 CASSPQVSPLHF
TRBJ1-6 TRBV3-1/TRBV3-2 CASSQTGNSPLHF
TRBJ1-5 TRBV9 CASSVGTGSNQPQHF
TRBJ2-7 TRBV18 CASSPESRSHFYEQYF
TRBJ1-1 TRBV5-1 CASSLRASKNTEAFF
TRBJ1-4 TRBV27 CASHPRATNEKLFF
TRBJ2-1 TRBV19 CASTIDRSSGNLDEQFF
TRBJ2-7 TRBV30 CAWSVGTGTYEQYF
TRBJ1-6 TRBV25-1 CASGTYYSPLHF
TRBJ1-3 TRBV9 CASSVGGESGNTIYF
TRBJ2-3 TRBV5-6 CASSLGTSGTDTQYF
TRBJ1-1 TRBV14 CASSQEVEAFF
TRBJ2-5 TRBV9 CASSVGGTLQETQYF
TRBJ2-7 TRBV12-2 CASRFEAGGACGEQYF
TRBJ2-5 TRBV12-3/TRBV12-4 CASRWDRGETQYF
TRBJ2-3 TRBV19 CASSTTGGSTDTQYF
TRBJ1-1 TRBV12-5 CASAPQGGTEAFF